The 18 T cell receptor beta chains reported below all come from one sample, sequenced in a study of T cells in localized non-small cell lung cancer. Clones were sequenced by immunoSEQ multiplex PCR, and TCRdb holds only the in-frame ones, with some missing. The data hold around 25,000 clones, with more than 90% observed a single time. Here the sequenced sample was peripheral blood, taken before any cancer treatment. The receptors shown here come from a man aged 35 to 69 with stage III squamous cell lung carcinoma.

This clone was counted once. The chain carries TRBV9 and TRBJ2-2, with a weak D call TRBD2 (6 bases). Germline V lookup: CDR1 SGDLS, CDR2 YYNGEE. Trimming took 2 bases from V and 4 from J, leaving 18 bases between them. This CDR3 contains 17 residues. Here the CDR3 DNA reads TGTGCCAGCAGCGTTGGCGGGATATTGGGTGGCACCGGGGAGCTGTTTTTT. It is translated as CASSVGGILGGTGELFF.

V gene TRBV19 combines with J gene TRBJ1-5; the match to TRBD1 covers 8 bases. The CDR3 loop spans 18 amino acids. The germline CDR1 and CDR2 sequences are LNHDA and SQIVND (reference sequence). Unmatched junction bases numbered 12, after V lost 4 bases and J lost 1 base. The CDR3 here is CASSRASGGRGSNQPQHF. DNA for the CDR3: TGTGCCAGTAGTAGGGCTTCAGGGGGCCGCGGCAGCAATCAGCCCCAGCATTTT.

The table lists this clone with a count of one. The chain has TRBV11-2 and TRBJ1-2; D uncertain. CDR3 length: 16 amino acids. The germline CDR1 and CDR2 sequences are SGHAT and FQNNGV. V lost 3 bases and J 2 bases, leaving 16 bases between the germline ends. CDR3 nucleotide sequence: TGTGCCAGCAGCTTTCAATCCGCTATGAAAAACTATGGCTACACCTTC. Translation gives CASSFQSAMKNYGYTF.

This sequence joins TRBV19 and TRBJ2-3; D is ambiguous. This CDR3 contains 13 residues. Trimming took 6 bases from V and 4 from J, leaving 11 bases between them. Per the germline V gene, CDR1 is LNHDA and CDR2 is SQIVND (reference sequence). The CDR3 DNA reads TGTGCCAGTAGCTATCCCCCCTCAGATACGCAGTATTTT. Translating gives CASSYPPSDTQYF.

This chain links TRBV7-3 with TRBJ2-1; possible D gene TRBD2, 5 bases. Looked up from germline, CDR1 is SGHTA and CDR2 is FQGTGA. The CDR3 consists of 14 residues. V was shortened by 5 bases and J by 7 bases, with 15 bases between the two germline ends. CDR3 in DNA: TGTGCCAGCAGCCTGGACTCGTTTGCAAATGAGCAGTTCTTC. Encoded protein: CASSLDSFANEQFF.

The gene calls are TRBV28 and TRBJ1-2; TRBD1 is a possible D gene (5 bases). Germline loops: CDR1 MDHEN, CDR2 SYDVKM. The CDR3 sequence is 14 residues long. Between the trimmed V and J ends, which lost 5 bases and 6 bases, there was a span of 16 bases. Here the CDR3 reads CASSTEGAGHGYTF. The CDR3 DNA reads TGTGCCAGCAGTACCGAAGGGGCCGGTCATGGCTACACCTTC.

CDR3 DNA sequence: TGTGCCAGCAGCTTGCGGGCCGCGGGTGGCTACACCTTC. Translating gives CASSLRAAGGYTF. The chain employs TRBV5-6 and TRBJ1-2; no clear D. CDR3 length: 13 amino acids. Germline V gives CDR1 SGHDT, CDR2 YYEEEE. The V gene lost 1 base and the J gene lost 7 bases, with 11 bases spanning the gap.

This chain uses TRBV4-2 with TRBJ1-2, with TRBD1 matching 8 bases. Trimming took 2 bases from V and 3 from J; bases not matched to a gene: 2. The CDR3 is made up of 14 amino acids. Germline lookup yields CDR1 LGHNA and CDR2 YNFKEQ. This CDR3 reads CASSQLQGDYGYTF. The DNA of the CDR3 is TGTGCCAGCAGCCAACTACAGGGGGACTATGGCTACACCTTC.

The CDR3 nucleotides read TGTGCCAGCAGCGTAGCCCAGGGAAACACCGGGGAGCTGTTTTTT. Its protein is CASSVAQGNTGELFF. The chain employs TRBV9 and TRBJ2-2, with TRBD1 as a possible D gene (5 bases). The CDR3 contains 15 residues. Germline CDR1 reads SGDLS; CDR2 reads YYNGEE. Trimming removed 0 bases from V and 2 bases from J, with 8 bases in between. Filled out from reference TRBV9 and TRBJ2-2, the complete variable domain reads DSGVTQTPKHLITATGQRVTLRCSPRSGDLSVYWYQQSLDQGLQFLIQYYNGEERAKGNILERFSAQQFPDLHSELNLSSLELGDSALYFCASSVAQGNTGELFFGEGSRLTVL.

J is TRBJ1-5 and V is TRBV19; D uncertain. V dropped 3 bases and J dropped 5 bases, with 8 bases sitting between them. The CDR3 loop spans 13 amino acids. The germline gives CDR1 LNHDA, CDR2 SQIVND (reference sequence). CDR3 protein: CASSMTAHQPQHF. The CDR3 DNA reads TGTGCCAGTAGTATGACGGCACATCAGCCCCAGCATTTT.

The chain carries TRBV11-3 and TRBJ1-1; D may be TRBD1 (6 bases). The germline V and J ends were trimmed by 7 bases and 3 bases, with 12 bases remaining between them. The CDR3 consists of 13 residues. Germline-derived CDR1 and CDR2 are SGHNT and YENEEA. CDR3 amino acids: CASKTNRDTEAFF. The CDR3 DNA reads as TGTGCCAGCAAGACCAACAGGGACACTGAAGCTTTCTTT.

This chain uses TRBV9 with TRBJ2-2; TRBD2 aligns across 9 bases. This CDR3 has 18 amino acids. After removal of 0 bases from V and 1 base from J, the junction contained 7 bases not matched to a gene. From germline, CDR1 is SGDLS and CDR2 YYNGEE. CDR3 amino acids: CASSVAASGTVNTGELFF. For the CDR3, the DNA is TGTGCCAGCAGCGTAGCGGCTAGCGGGACCGTGAACACCGGGGAGCTGTTTTTT.

This chain connects TRBV20-1 to TRBJ1-1; D is unresolved. Germline values: CDR1 DFQATT, CDR2 SNEGSKA (reference sequence). There are 11 residues in the CDR3. V dropped 6 bases and J dropped 10 bases, with 15 bases sitting between them. CDR3 sequence (DNA): TGCAGTGCCGACGATCTAATGGGAGCTTTCTTT. This translates into CSADDLMGAFF.

V is TRBV9 and J is TRBJ2-3; TRBD2 aligns across 14 bases. Germline V CDR1 and CDR2: SGDLS, YYNGEE. This CDR3 has 18 amino acids. The V segment lost 4 bases and the J segment 1 base; nucleotides outside the gene matches: 8. This CDR3 reads CASSPRLAGGSRTDTQYF. The CDR3 nucleotides are TGTGCCAGCAGCCCCCGACTAGCGGGAGGGTCGCGCACAGATACGCAGTATTTT.

The rearrangement links TRBV7-2 to TRBJ1-1; possibly TRBD1 for D (6 bases). Trimming pared 5 bases from V and 5 bases from J, leaving 15 bases between. CDR3 length: 14 amino acids. From germline, CDR1 is SGHTA and CDR2 FQGNSA. The CDR3 DNA sequence: TGTGCCAGCAGCAGCACAGGGTGGGGGACTGAAGCTTTCTTT. Residues: CASSSTGWGTEAFF.

The chain carries TRBV9 and TRBJ2-7; maybe TRBD2 (7 bases). V lost 2 bases and J lost 4, with 16 bases in between. Germline CDR1 and CDR2: SGDLS and YYNGEE. This CDR3 is 15 amino acids long. CDR3 sequence: CASSVTLGGQYEQYF. CDR3 DNA: TGTGCCAGCAGCGTCACACTCGGGGGGCAGTACGAGCAGTACTTC.

The CDR3 DNA sequence: TGTGCCAGCAGTCTTGGGTTAGCGGGGGTGTATTTT. Translating it yields CASSLGLAGVYF. The chain combines TRBV7-2 with TRBJ2-3, with 9 bases lining up with TRBD2. J was trimmed by 14 bases and V by 6 bases; bases with no gene match: 9. This CDR3 comprises 12 residues. Germline V gene data show CDR1 as SGHTA and CDR2 as FQGNSA.

This clone came up a few times. The chain couples TRBV27 to TRBJ1-2, with D maybe TRBD1 (6 bases). Trimming left V 3 bases short and J 6 bases short, with 17 bases between. In germline, CDR1 is MNHEY, CDR2 SMNVEV (reference sequence). The CDR3 extends over 15 amino acids. The CDR3 DNA follows: TGTGCCAGCAGTTTCCACTCGACAGGAGAAGATGGCTACACCTTC. It specifies CASSFHSTGEDGYTF.